Presented here are 19 T cell receptor beta chains from one specimen sequenced in a study of T cell responses to AZD1222 COVID-19 vaccine. Produced via immunoSEQ multiplex PCR; TCRdb's table is partial and in-frame only. The profile covers 95,000 to 100,000 clones, with around 87% appearing a single time and about 10% taken by the ten largest. The material sequenced was peripheral blood, taken 28 days after the second AZD1222 dose. Source of these receptors: an adult who received the AZD1222 COVID-19 vaccine.

The chain links TRBV7-8 to TRBJ2-4; D gene uncertain. CDR3 length equals 14 residues. CDR1 and CDR2 from the germline V gene are SGHVS and FQNEAQ. V was cut by 1 base and J by 0 bases, with 4 bases left in between. This chain's CDR3 is CASSLELAKNIQYF. In DNA form, the CDR3 reads TGTGCCAGCAGCTTAGAACTAGCCAAAAACATTCAGTACTTC.

The chain couples TRBV5-1 to TRBJ2-7; D gene uncertain. This CDR3 is 13 amino acids long. Germline assignment: CDR1 SGHRS and CDR2 YFSETQ. Deletions cut 2 bases from V and 5 bases from J, with 11 bases between. CDR3 loop: CASSFQQTDEQYF. CDR3 bases: TGCGCCAGCAGCTTCCAACAGACGGACGAGCAGTACTTC.

The gene calls are TRBV10-2 and TRBJ2-7; TRBD1 aligns across 11 bases. V was clipped by 6 bases and J by 6 bases; unmatched bases: 7. The CDR3 covers 14 residues. CDR1 is WSHSY and CDR2 is SAAADI in the germline V gene. DNA of the CDR3: TGCGCCAGCAGGGCGGGACAGGGGGGCTTCGAGCAGTACTTC. Residues: CASRAGQGGFEQYF.

The gene calls are TRBV28 and TRBJ2-7; TRBD1 aligns across 7 bases. The CDR3 loop spans 13 amino acids. From germline, CDR1 is MDHEN and CDR2 SYDVKM. V lost 5 bases to trimming and J lost 1 base; unmatched junction nucleotides: 2. CDR3 sequence reads: CASSLGQSYEQYF. The CDR3 DNA reads as TGTGCCAGCAGTCTGGGACAGTCCTACGAGCAGTACTTC.

The genes are TRBV7-9 and TRBJ1-5; 10 bases align to TRBD1. This CDR3 is built from 15 residues. In germline, CDR1 is SEHNR, CDR2 FQNEAQ (reference sequence). J gave up 4 bases and V 4 bases, and 4 bases lay outside the gene matches. CDR3 DNA: TGTGCCAGCAGCTCCGGGACAGGGGCTAATCAGCCCCAGCATTTT. This translates into CASSSGTGANQPQHF.

The rearrangement joins TRBV6-2 or TRBV6-3 to TRBJ1-5, with 10 bases identical to TRBD1. The CDR3 spans 15 residues. Trimming at V came to 6 bases and at J to 4 bases, leaving 6 bases not matched to a gene. The germline V gene encodes CDR1 MNHEY and CDR2 SVGEGT. The CDR3 DNA is TGTGCCAGCAGCTCCGGACAGGGGGTAAATCAGCCCCAGCATTTT. It yields the protein CASSSGQGVNQPQHF.

CDR3 sequence reads: CSVAGGVSTDTQYF. In DNA, the CDR3 is TGCAGCGTTGCGGGTGGGGTCAGCACAGATACGCAGTATTTT. The chain links TRBV29-1 to TRBJ2-3; D gene unclear. Germline CDR1 SQVTM, CDR2 ANQGSEA. The V end lost 4 bases, the J end lost 0 bases, and 11 bases lay between the germline ends. The CDR3 is 14 residues long.

This chain connects TRBV29-1 to TRBJ2-1; 9 nucleotides agree with TRBD2. The germline gives CDR1 SQVTM, CDR2 ANQGSEA. The CDR3 consists of 14 residues. The V segment lost 4 bases and the J segment 2 bases; nucleotides outside the gene matches: 3. The CDR3, as DNA: TGCAGCGTTGGAGCTAGCGGGACCTACAATGAGCAGTTCTTC. Its protein product is CSVGASGTYNEQFF.

The gene calls are TRBV28 and TRBJ1-5; D is ambiguous. Germline V gene sequence: CDR1 MDHEN, CDR2 SYDVKM. The ends were cut back, 7 bases at V and 5 bases at J, with 12 bases in the middle. The CDR3 loop spans 13 amino acids. Here the CDR3 DNA reads TGTGCCAGCACCACGTATCTCGATCAGCCCCAGCATTTT. It specifies CASTTYLDQPQHF.

The chain links TRBV6-1 to TRBJ2-1, with 11 bases matching TRBD2. The CDR3 extends over 16 amino acids. Germline V lookup: CDR1 MNHNS, CDR2 SASEGT. After removal of 1 base from V and 10 bases from J, the junction contained 9 bases not matched to a gene. The CDR3 DNA reads as TGTGCCAGCAGTGAAGGTCATAGCGGGGGGGCGGGGGAGCAGTTCTTC. This encodes CASSEGHSGGAGEQFF.

The chain joins TRBV2 to TRBJ2-7; D remains unclear. Germline-derived CDR1 and CDR2 are SNHLY and FYNNEI. V gave up 10 bases and J gave up 6 bases, with 16 bases separating them. The CDR3 has 12 amino acids. The CDR3 sequence: CATYEMGFEQYF. CDR3 bases: TGTGCCACCTATGAAATGGGTTTCGAGCAGTACTTC.

The chain uses TRBV10-3 and TRBJ2-7; 7 bases fit TRBD1. Germline V gene lookup returns CDR1 ENHRY and CDR2 SYGVKD. The CDR3 totals 13 residues. J lost 2 bases, V lost 4 bases, and 2 bases had no gene match. Here the CDR3 reads CAISGGTAYEQYF. The DNA of the CDR3 is TGTGCCATCAGTGGGGGGACAGCCTACGAGCAGTACTTC.

V usage is TRBV5-4 and J usage is TRBJ1-2; TRBD1 matches 9 bases. The CDR3 has 16 residues. Germline V CDR1 and CDR2: SGHNT, YYREEE (reference sequence). Losses at the gene ends were 5 bases for V and 0 bases for J; bases not matched to a gene: 8. The CDR3 DNA reads as TGTGCCAGCAGGGGTACAGGGGGCATAGCTAACTATGGCTACACCTTC. This encodes CASRGTGGIANYGYTF.

V is TRBV6-4 and J is TRBJ2-7; 9 nucleotides match TRBD2. Germline V gene data show CDR1 as MRHNA and CDR2 as SNTAGT. The CDR3 loop spans 16 amino acids. V trimming: 4 bases; J trimming: 3 bases; junction bases outside the gene matches: 10. The CDR3 here is CASSAPLAGFNYEQYF. The CDR3 coding sequence is TGTGCCAGCAGTGCGCCTCTAGCGGGATTCAACTACGAGCAGTACTTC.

This clone occurred a few times. V is TRBV9 and J is TRBJ2-7; TRBD1 matches 10 bases. The V segment lost 0 bases and the J segment 4 bases; nucleotides outside the gene matches: 1. CDR3 length: 14 residues. The germline V gene has CDR1 SGDLS and CDR2 YYNGEE. CDR3 DNA sequence: TGTGCCAGCAGCGTAGTGGGACAGGGGTACGAGCAGTACTTC. This gives the protein CASSVVGQGYEQYF.

The chain recombines TRBV5-8 with TRBJ2-7; D call uncertain. This CDR3 has 15 amino acids. Trimming took 4 bases from V and 0 from J, leaving 14 bases between them. Germline V gene sequence: CDR1 SGHTS, CDR2 YDEGEE. CDR3 in DNA: TGTGCCAGCAGCCACCATAGACCGAGCTCCTACGAGCAGTACTTC. Amino acids: CASSHHRPSSYEQYF.

The chain joins TRBV28 to TRBJ1-3; weak D call: TRBD1 (6 bases). V was pared by 9 bases and J by 0 bases, with 12 bases between. This CDR3 has 14 amino acids. Germline V CDR1 and CDR2: MDHEN, SYDVKM. CDR3 sequence reads: CASSGTSSGNTIYF. The CDR3 DNA reads as TGTGCCAGTTCCGGGACAAGCTCTGGAAACACCATATATTTT. The full variable domain, rest sourced from reference TRBV28 and TRBJ1-3, is DVKVTQSSRYLVKRTGEKVFLECVQDMDHENMFWYRQDPGLGLRLIYFSYDVKMKEKGDIPEGYSVSREKKERFSLILESASTNQTSMYLCASSGTSSGNTIYFGEGSWLTVV.

The chain combines TRBV5-1 with TRBJ2-6; D tentatively fits TRBD1 or TRBD2 (5 bases each). CDR3 length: 18 amino acids. Trimming took 1 base from V and 2 from J, leaving 16 bases between them. Per germline, CDR1 SGHRS and CDR2 YFSETQ. This chain's CDR3 is CASSLYTGRTTGANVLTF. CDR3 DNA: TGCGCCAGCAGCTTGTACACGGGGCGGACGACTGGGGCCAACGTCCTGACTTTC.

V gene TRBV4-1 combines with J gene TRBJ1-5, with D uncertain. CDR3 length equals 15 residues. Trimming took 1 base from V and 5 from J, leaving 12 bases between them. Germline V CDR1 and CDR2: MGHRA, YSYEKL. DNA for the CDR3: TGCGCCAGCAGCCAAGTGCGGACCGCCGATCAGCCCCAGCATTTT. Translation: CASSQVRTADQPQHF.